These 6 T cell receptor beta chains originate from one sample sequenced in a study of T-cell memory formation after mild COVID-19. TCRdb reprocessed the 5' RACE reads with MiXCR, giving one entry per CDR3 protein. The table shows around 200,000 distinct CDR3 sequences, with roughly 20% occurring only once. Sequencing used PBMCs or a T cell subset sorted from them (not recorded which). These receptors all come from a man between 18 and 35 years old who had mild COVID-19 (a few samples of this study predate the infection). Cell type and time point are not known.

This clonotype was seen a handful of times. The CDR3: CASSHLGGGGINEQFF. The CDR3 DNA sequence: TGTGCCAGCAGTCACCTGGGGGGGGGAGGAATCAATGAGCAGTTCTTC. J is TRBJ2-1 and V is TRBV6-2 or TRBV6-3, with 7 bases identical to TRBD2. The CDR3 is 16 amino acids. Germline CDR1 and CDR2: MNHEY and SVGEGT. V shed 5 bases, J shed 6 bases, and the junction held 13 bases outside the gene matches.

The chain has TRBV18 and TRBJ2-5, with unresolved D. The CDR3 is made up of 13 amino acids. V was trimmed by 5 bases and J by 0 bases, leaving 7 bases between them. Germline CDR1 KGHSH, CDR2 LQKENI. The CDR3 reads CASSGTDQETQYF. The CDR3 DNA reads TGTGCCAGCTCAGGAACGGACCAAGAGACCCAGTACTTC. The full variable domain, completed using reference TRBV18 and TRBJ2-5, is NAGVMQNPRHLVRRRGQEARLRCSPMKGHSHVYWYRQLPEEGLKFMVYLQKENIIDESGMPKERFSAEFPKEGPSILRIQQVVRGDSAAYFCASSGTDQETQYFGPGTRLLVL.

V usage is TRBV19 and J usage is TRBJ1-2, with 9 bases that match TRBD1. The CDR3 contains 14 residues. From germline, CDR1 is LNHDA and CDR2 SQIVND (reference sequence). The V and J ends lost 5 bases and 2 bases, in that order; junction bases with no gene match: 3. The CDR3 here is CASSRDRGNYGYTF. DNA for the CDR3: TGTGCCAGTAGTCGCGACAGGGGGAACTATGGCTACACCTTC.

This clonotype was observed a few times. The chain couples TRBV6-5 to TRBJ2-1; tentatively, D is TRBD2 (5 bases). The V and J ends lost 4 bases and 4 bases respectively, with 11 bases between them. The CDR3 runs 14 residues. The germline V gene encodes CDR1 MNHEY and CDR2 SVGAGI. The CDR3 sequence is CASSSRRDYNEQFF. The CDR3 coding sequence is TGTGCCAGCAGTTCCCGCCGGGATTACAATGAGCAGTTCTTC.

V gene TRBV18 combines with J gene TRBJ2-7, with TRBD1 as a possible D gene (6 bases). V lost 6 bases and J 3 bases, leaving 15 bases between the germline ends. The CDR3 contains 14 residues. Germline CDR1 and CDR2: KGHSH and LQKENI. Here the CDR3 DNA reads TGTGCCAGCTCTCACGACAGGATACTCTACGAGCAGTACTTC. It specifies CASSHDRILYEQYF.

In its sample, this clonotype was seen a few times. This sequence joins TRBV12-3 or TRBV12-4 and TRBJ2-5; 7 nucleotides line up with TRBD2. Unmatched junction bases numbered 5, after V lost 3 bases and J lost 4 bases. There are 14 residues in the CDR3. In DNA, the CDR3 is TGTGCCAGCAGTTTCGAGCGGGGCCCAGAGACCCAGTACTTC. Translated, it gives CASSFERGPETQYF.